Listed below are T cell receptor beta chains from one sample, sequenced in a study of control samples from healthy donors and cancer patients. The protocol was immunoSEQ multiplex PCR, while the TCRdb copy is restricted to in-frame clones and leaves out a portion. This sample has around 100,000 clones, with 75% to 90% found just once. The specimen sequenced was PBMCs. Source of these receptors: a man aged 55 to 69 with lung cancer. Both conserved end residues are part of each CDR3.

v_gene,j_gene,CDR3aa
TRBV7-9,TRBJ2-4,CASSLIRAGVAKNIQYF
TRBV5-3,TRBJ1-1,CARSFQGTMNTEAFF
TRBV6-5,TRBJ2-1,CAHGGTVIYNEQFF
TRBV11-3,TRBJ2-5,CASSSGLAGAPGQETQYF
TRBV7-9,TRBJ1-2,CASSLRGQGDGGYGYTF
TRBV7-9,TRBJ2-6,CASSLVGASGANVLTF
TRBV6-5,TRBJ2-3,CASRGGLTDTQYF
TRBV19,TRBJ1-5,CASANIGDGALNQPQHF
TRBV27,TRBJ2-7,CASSLRQGPYEQYF
TRBV24-1,TRBJ2-5,CATSPSLTGPMDQETQYF
TRBV25-1,TRBJ1-2,CASSELDASLLRGYTF
TRBV10-2,TRBJ1-2,CASRDSGTTYGYTF
TRBV5-6,TRBJ1-2,CASSLGSGTVYGYTF
TRBV3-1/TRBV3-2,TRBJ1-5,CASSQANLNQPQHF
TRBV12-3/TRBV12-4,TRBJ2-2,CASSFRNTGELFF
TRBV11-3,TRBJ1-1,CASSQGVLANTEAFF
TRBV4-2,TRBJ1-2,CASSQDHQGSNYGYTF
TRBV5-1,TRBJ1-4,CASSSVPPGQINEKLFF
TRBV6-5,TRBJ2-3,CASSLTDREDTQYF
TRBV30,TRBJ1-6,CAWRRPGGNNNSPLHF
TRBV6-5,TRBJ2-2,CASSLGQANTGELFF
TRBV30,TRBJ1-2,CAWSVLRAHGYTF
TRBV7-2,TRBJ1-1,CASRADSSYTEAFF
TRBV7-9,TRBJ1-1,CASSAGQMNTEAFF
TRBV5-4,TRBJ1-2,CASSLLGQGLSYGYTF
TRBV7-9,TRBJ2-7,CASSLGGGSPADEQYF
TRBV5-1,TRBJ1-6,CASSLQTGMNSPLHF
TRBV6-1,TRBJ1-1,CASSERQGDTEAFF
TRBV5-1,TRBJ1-2,CASSLKREMGYTF
TRBV5-1,TRBJ2-3,CASSLALGRGDTQYF
TRBV29-1,TRBJ2-5,CSVESAGDYQETQYF
TRBV10-1,TRBJ1-1,CASSESRAVTEAFF
TRBV14,TRBJ1-3,CASSQAGFTGSSGNTIYF
TRBV6-5,TRBJ2-4,CASGRGGLAKNIQYF
TRBV5-1,TRBJ2-5,CASSRNRLTGLAQETQYF
TRBV7-8,TRBJ2-5,CASSLRGETQYF
TRBV11-2,TRBJ1-5,CASSLRGGQPQHF
TRBV6-5,TRBJ1-2,CASIQTGIAYGYTF
TRBV7-8,TRBJ2-3,CASSSTDTQYF
TRBV7-8,TRBJ1-2,CASSLGGALGYTF
TRBV20-1,TRBJ2-3,CSAVGANTQYF